The following is a T cell receptor (beta chain) sequence with its context. Sequenced by immunoSEQ multiplex PCR; TCRdb stores in-frame clones only, minus some. Here the sample spans a few hundred thousand clones, around 83% being singletons. The data are from a study of blood T cell repertoires in COVID-19. Trimming removed 2 bases at V and 3 bases at J, with 11 bases between. CDR3 size: 14 residues. The germline CDR1 and CDR2 sequences are SGHRS and YFSETQ. The rearrangement joins TRBV5-1 to TRBJ2-5; tentative D call: TRBD1 (5 bases). The TCR sequence derives from a woman in her forties or fifties with acute or convalescent COVID-19. The sequencing sample was made of peripheral blood. CDR3 sequence: CASSLVSGKETQYF. The DNA of the CDR3 is TGCGCCAGCAGCTTAGTGTCAGGGAAAGAGACCCAGTACTTC.